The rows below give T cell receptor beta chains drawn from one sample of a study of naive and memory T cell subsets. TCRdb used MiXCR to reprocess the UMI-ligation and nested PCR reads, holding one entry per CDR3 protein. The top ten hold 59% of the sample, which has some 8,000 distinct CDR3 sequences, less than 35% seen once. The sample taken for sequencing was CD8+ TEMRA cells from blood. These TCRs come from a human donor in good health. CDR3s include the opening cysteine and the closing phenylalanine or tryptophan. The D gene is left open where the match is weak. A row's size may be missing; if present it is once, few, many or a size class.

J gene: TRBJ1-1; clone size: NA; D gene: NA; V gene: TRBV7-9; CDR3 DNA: TGTGCCAGCAGCCTAGGGGGTCGGGACACTGAAGCTTTCTTT; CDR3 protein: CASSLGGRDTEAFF
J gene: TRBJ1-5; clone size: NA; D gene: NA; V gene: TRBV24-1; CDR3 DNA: TGTGCCACCCAGTCGGGGGTACCCGTGGCAGGGGCTGTTCAGCCCCAGCATTTT; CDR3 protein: CATQSGVPVAGAVQPQHF
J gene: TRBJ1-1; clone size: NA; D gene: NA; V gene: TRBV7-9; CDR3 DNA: TGTGCCAGCAGCTTAGGTGAGGGGGGAACTGAAGCTTTCTTT; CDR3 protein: CASSLGEGGTEAFF
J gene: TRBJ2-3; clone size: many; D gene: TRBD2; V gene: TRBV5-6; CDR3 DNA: TGTGCCAGCAGCCCGTCCCACGGGAGGATTGATACGCAGTATTTT; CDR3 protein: CASSPSHGRIDTQYF
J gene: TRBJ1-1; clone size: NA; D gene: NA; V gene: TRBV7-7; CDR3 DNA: TGTGCCAGCAGCCAGACCGCTGGGCACACTGAAGCTTTCTTT; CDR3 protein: CASSQTAGHTEAFF
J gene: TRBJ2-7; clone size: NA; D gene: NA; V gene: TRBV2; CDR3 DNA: TGTGCCAGCAGGGATATGGCCAGGGGTTACGAGCAGTACTTC; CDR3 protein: CASRDMARGYEQYF
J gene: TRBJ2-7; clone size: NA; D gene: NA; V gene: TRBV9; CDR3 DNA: TGTGCCAGCAGCGTATCAACGACCTACGAGCAGTACTTC; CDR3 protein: CASSVSTTYEQYF
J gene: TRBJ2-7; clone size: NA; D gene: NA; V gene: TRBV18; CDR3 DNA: TGTGCCAGCTCACCCGGGACAATCGCTTACGAGCAGTACTTC; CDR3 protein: CASSPGTIAYEQYF
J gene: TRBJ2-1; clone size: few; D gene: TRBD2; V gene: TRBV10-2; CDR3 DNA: TGCGCCAGCAGCTTAGCGGGAGCGGAGCAGTTCTTC; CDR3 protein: CASSLAGAEQFF
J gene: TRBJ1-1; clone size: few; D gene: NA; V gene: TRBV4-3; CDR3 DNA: TGCGCCAGCAGCCAAGAATGGGGGGGGAACACTGAAGCTTTCTTT; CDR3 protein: CASSQEWGGNTEAFF
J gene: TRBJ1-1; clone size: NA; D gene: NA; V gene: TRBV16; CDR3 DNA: TGTGCCAGCAGCCAGAACCCGGCCACTGAAGCTTTCTTT; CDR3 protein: CASSQNPATEAFF
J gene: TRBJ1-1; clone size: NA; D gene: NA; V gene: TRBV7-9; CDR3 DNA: TGTGCCAGCAGCTTAGGTTTAGGCCGGAACACTGAAGCTTTCTTT; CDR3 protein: CASSLGLGRNTEAFF
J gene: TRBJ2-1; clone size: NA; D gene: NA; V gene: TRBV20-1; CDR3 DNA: TGCAGTGCTGCAACCATTAGGACTATTACTTACAATGAGCAGTTCTTC; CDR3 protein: CSAATIRTITYNEQFF
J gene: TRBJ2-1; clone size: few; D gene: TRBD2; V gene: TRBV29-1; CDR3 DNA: TGCAGCGTTACCCCTAGCGGGGTTTCCTACAATGAGCAGTTCTTC; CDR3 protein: CSVTPSGVSYNEQFF
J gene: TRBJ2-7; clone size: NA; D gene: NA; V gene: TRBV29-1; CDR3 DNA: TGCAGCGTTGAGGGGGGACTCTACGAGCAGTACTTC; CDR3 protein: CSVEGGLYEQYF
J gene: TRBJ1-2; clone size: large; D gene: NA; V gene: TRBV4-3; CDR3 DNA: TGCGCCAGCAGCCAAGATGCAGCGAACTATGGCTACACCTTC; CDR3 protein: CASSQDAANYGYTF
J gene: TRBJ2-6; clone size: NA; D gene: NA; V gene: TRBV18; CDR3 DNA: TGTGCCAGCTCACCACGGGAACCTGGGGCCAACGTCCTGACTTTC; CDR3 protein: CASSPREPGANVLTF
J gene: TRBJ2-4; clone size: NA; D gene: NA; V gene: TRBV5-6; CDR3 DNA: TGTGCCAGCACCTCATGGGGCAGCCAAAACATTCAGTACTTC; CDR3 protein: CASTSWGSQNIQYF
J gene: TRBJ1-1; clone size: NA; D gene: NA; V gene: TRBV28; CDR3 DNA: TGTGCCAGCAGTTTGGGAAACCCGGGGAGGACTGAAGCTTTCTTT; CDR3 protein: CASSLGNPGRTEAFF
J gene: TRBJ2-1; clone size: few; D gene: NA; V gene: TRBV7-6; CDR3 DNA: TGTGCCAGCAGCAACCGGGACGCCGCCTACAATGAGCAGTTCTTC; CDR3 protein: CASSNRDAAYNEQFF
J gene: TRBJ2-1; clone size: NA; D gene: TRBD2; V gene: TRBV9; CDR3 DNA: TGTGCCAGCAGCGTAGATGGCGGGGGGGCCGGTCTTGAGCAGTTCTTC; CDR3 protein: CASSVDGGGAGLEQFF
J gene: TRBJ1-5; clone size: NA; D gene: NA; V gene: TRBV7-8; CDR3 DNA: TGTGCCAGCAGCTTAGGCTTCGCGCCCGGCAGGGATCAGCCCCAGCATTTT; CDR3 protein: CASSLGFAPGRDQPQHF
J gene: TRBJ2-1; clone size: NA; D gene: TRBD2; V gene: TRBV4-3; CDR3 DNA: TGCGCCAGCAGCCAAGCTCTGCCGGGACTAGCGGGGGGTGAGCAGTTCTTC; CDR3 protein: CASSQALPGLAGGEQFF
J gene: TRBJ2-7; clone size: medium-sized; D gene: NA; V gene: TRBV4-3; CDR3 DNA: TGCGCCAGCAGCCAAGTTGCCGACTACTCCTACGAGCAGTACTTC; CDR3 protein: CASSQVADYSYEQYF
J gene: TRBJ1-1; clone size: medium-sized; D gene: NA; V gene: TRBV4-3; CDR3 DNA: TGCGCCAGCAGCCAAGAACACGAGAAGGGGGCTTTCTTT; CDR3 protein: CASSQEHEKGAFF
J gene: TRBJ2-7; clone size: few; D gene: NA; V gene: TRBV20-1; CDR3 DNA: TGCAGTGCTTCCCGCTCTGCCTCCTACGAGCAGTACTTC; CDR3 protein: CSASRSASYEQYF
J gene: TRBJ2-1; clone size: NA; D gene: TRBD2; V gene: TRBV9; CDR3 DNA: TGTGCCAGCAGCGTAACTAGCGGTACTGGCAATGAGCAGTTCTTC; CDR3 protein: CASSVTSGTGNEQFF
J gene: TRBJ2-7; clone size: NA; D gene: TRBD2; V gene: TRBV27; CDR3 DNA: TGTGCCAGCAGTACACTAGCGGGATGCTCCTACGAGCAGTACTTC; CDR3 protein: CASSTLAGCSYEQYF
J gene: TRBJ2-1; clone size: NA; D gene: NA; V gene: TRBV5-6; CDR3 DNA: TGTGCCAGCAGCTACCATTCTGATGAGCAGTTCTTC; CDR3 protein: CASSYHSDEQFF
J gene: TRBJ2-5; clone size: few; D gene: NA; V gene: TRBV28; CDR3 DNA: TGTGCCAGCAGACCAATACCGACGGACCAAGAGACCCAGTACTTC; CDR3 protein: CASRPIPTDQETQYF
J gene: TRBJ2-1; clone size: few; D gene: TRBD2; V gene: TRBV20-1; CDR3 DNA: TGCAGTGCTAACCTAGCGGAACGGAGCTCCTACAATGAGCAGTTCTTC; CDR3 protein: CSANLAERSSYNEQFF
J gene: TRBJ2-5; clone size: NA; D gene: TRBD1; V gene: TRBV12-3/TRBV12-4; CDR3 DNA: TGTGCCAGCAGGGGACAGGGGGCTGAGACCCAGTACTTC; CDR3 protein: CASRGQGAETQYF
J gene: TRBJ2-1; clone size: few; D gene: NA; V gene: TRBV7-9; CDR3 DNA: TGTGCCAGCAGCCCGAGGCTGAGGAATGAGCAGTTCTTC; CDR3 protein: CASSPRLRNEQFF